The 23 T cell receptor beta chains presented below share a single source sample, sequenced in a study of control samples from healthy donors and cancer patients. Assay used: immunoSEQ multiplex PCR; TCRdb lists only in-frame clones, some missing. The table includes about 200,000 clones, around 93% detected once. Sequenced: blood. The receptors derive from a man aged 25 to 40 in good health.

This chain uses TRBV2 with TRBJ1-2; TRBD1 agrees at 10 bases. CDR3 length: 16 amino acids. Germline CDR1 reads SNHLY; CDR2 reads FYNNEI. V lost 7 bases, J lost 1 base, and 9 bases stayed unmatched. CDR3 region: CASNRDRGLGNYGYTF. CDR3 nucleotides: TGTGCCAGCAACCGGGACAGGGGTTTGGGTAACTATGGCTACACCTTC.

J is TRBJ2-1 and V is TRBV19; D uncertain. The germline gives CDR1 LNHDA, CDR2 SQIVND (reference sequence). Trimming cost V 6 bases and J 9 bases, with 15 bases left between them. The CDR3 is made up of 13 amino acids. As DNA, the CDR3 is TGTGCCAGTAGGGACGCCGACTTCGTTGAGCAGTTCTTC. As protein: CASRDADFVEQFF.

V gene TRBV27 combines with J gene TRBJ1-1, with D possibly TRBD1 on 6 matching bases. The V gene lost 2 bases and the J gene lost 3 bases, with 7 bases spanning the gap. The CDR3 is 13 residues long. Germline lookup yields CDR1 MNHEY and CDR2 SMNVEV (reference sequence). The CDR3 reads CASSLQGHTEAFF. CDR3 in DNA: TGTGCCAGCAGTTTACAGGGGCACACTGAAGCTTTCTTT.

The gene calls are TRBV19 and TRBJ1-6; D remains unclear. Trimming removed 0 bases from V and 10 bases from J, with 10 bases in between. Germline V gene lookup returns CDR1 LNHDA and CDR2 SQIVND (reference sequence). CDR3 length: 14 amino acids. CDR3 sequence reads: CASSIDQGQSPLHF. The CDR3, as DNA: TGTGCCAGTAGTATAGATCAAGGGCAATCACCCCTCCACTTT.

The rearrangement joins TRBV7-8 to TRBJ1-1, with TRBD1 as a possible D gene (6 bases). This CDR3 is 15 amino acids long. Per the germline V gene, CDR1 is SGHVS and CDR2 is FQNEAQ. V dropped 5 bases and J dropped 3 bases, with 16 bases sitting between them. The CDR3 region is CASSPRTVLDTEAFF. The CDR3 region has the DNA TGTGCCAGCAGCCCAAGGACAGTATTGGACACTGAAGCTTTCTTT. Complete variable domain (other parts from reference TRBV7-8 and TRBJ1-1): GAGVSQSPRYKVAKRGQDVALRCDPISGHVSLFWYQQALGQGPEFLTYFQNEAQLDKSGLPSDRFFAERPEGSVSTLKIQRTQQEDSAVYLCASSPRTVLDTEAFFGQGTRLTVV.

The chain carries TRBV12-3 or TRBV12-4 and TRBJ1-3; D uncertain. Trimming pared 2 bases from V and 5 bases from J, leaving 7 bases between. The CDR3 runs 13 residues. The CDR3 region has the DNA TGTGCCAGCAGTTTATTCCCTCGAAACACCATATATTTT. Protein sequence: CASSLFPRNTIYF.

J is TRBJ1-4 and V is TRBV7-9; D may be TRBD1 (5 bases). V was trimmed by 5 bases and J by 2 bases, leaving 9 bases between them. Germline V gene lookup returns CDR1 SEHNR and CDR2 FQNEAQ (reference sequence). There are 14 residues in the CDR3. CDR3 residues: CASSPGHTNEKLFF. The CDR3 nucleotides read TGTGCCAGCAGCCCAGGGCACACTAATGAAAAACTGTTTTTT.

CDR3 sequence (DNA): TGCGCCAGCAGCCAACGGACTGGACAGGGATATAGCAATCAGCCCCAGCATTTT. As protein: CASSQRTGQGYSNQPQHF. This sequence joins TRBV4-1 and TRBJ1-5; the match to TRBD1 covers 8 bases. This CDR3 is 18 amino acids long. The junction had 9 bases not matched to a gene; V was cut back by 2 bases and J by 0 bases. Germline CDR1 and CDR2: MGHRA and YSYEKL.

In its sample, this clone was seen once. V usage is TRBV3-1 (or the pseudogene TRBV3-2) and J usage is TRBJ2-7; perhaps TRBD1 as D (5 bases). The CDR3 contains 13 residues. The germline gives CDR1 LGHDT, CDR2 YNNKEL (reference sequence). V lost 4 bases and J 9 bases, leaving 16 bases between the germline ends. The chain's CDR3 is CASSPPADTWQYF. CDR3 coding DNA: TGTGCCAGCAGCCCCCCTGCGGACACTTGGCAGTACTTC.

V is TRBV11-1 and J is TRBJ2-1; TRBD2 is a possible D gene (5 bases). Between the trimmed V and J ends, which lost 3 bases and 4 bases, there was a span of 7 bases. Germline CDR1 SGHAT, CDR2 FQDESV (reference sequence). This CDR3 region has 13 residues. In DNA, the CDR3 is TGTGCCAGCAGCTTCTGGGAGTACAATGAGCAGTTCTTC. This codes for CASSFWEYNEQFF.

The chain links TRBV5-5 to TRBJ2-1; the match to TRBD2 covers 9 bases. V lost 0 bases, J lost 0 bases, and 13 bases stayed unmatched. The CDR3 extends over 20 amino acids. Germline V CDR1 and CDR2: SGHKS, YYEKEE (reference sequence). Here the CDR3 reads CASSLVSVASGDPSYNEQFF. The CDR3 nucleotides read TGTGCCAGCAGCTTGGTTTCGGTTGCTAGCGGGGACCCCTCCTACAATGAGCAGTTCTTC.

The chain links TRBV7-2 to TRBJ1-5; D possibly corresponds to TRBD1 (5 bases). Looked up from germline, CDR1 is SGHTA and CDR2 is FQGNSA. Trimming left V 2 bases short and J 4 bases short, with 12 bases between. The CDR3 consists of 15 residues. CDR3 residues: CASSLQVGGNQPQHF. CDR3 DNA: TGTGCCAGCAGCTTACAGGTGGGGGGTAATCAGCCCCAGCATTTT.

The V and J genes are TRBV6-5 and TRBJ2-7, with 8 bases fitting TRBD1. Germline CDR1 and CDR2: MNHEY and SVGAGI. This CDR3 is built from 12 residues. The V and J ends lost 11 bases and 4 bases, in that order; junction bases with no gene match: 7. CDR3 residues: CAATGAKYEQYF. The CDR3 DNA reads as TGTGCCGCGACAGGGGCGAAGTACGAGCAGTACTTC.

This chain connects TRBV19 to TRBJ2-1; 10 positions match TRBD2. V was clipped by 3 bases and J by 0 bases; unmatched bases: 11. The CDR3 has 19 amino acids. From germline, CDR1 is LNHDA and CDR2 SQIVND (reference sequence). As DNA, the CDR3 is TGTGCCAGTAGTATTTGGACTAGCGGAATCAATCGCTCCTACAATGAGCAGTTCTTC. Amino acid sequence: CASSIWTSGINRSYNEQFF.

V usage is TRBV24-1 and J usage is TRBJ2-1, with D perhaps being TRBD1 or TRBD2 (5 bases each). Trimming stripped 4 bases from V and 9 bases from J, with 12 bases between. CDR1 is KGHDR and CDR2 is SFDVKD in the germline V gene. The CDR3 is 13 amino acids. The CDR3 spells CATSEARDGEQFF. The CDR3 region has the DNA TGTGCCACCAGTGAAGCCCGGGACGGTGAGCAGTTCTTC.

This rearrangement joins TRBV19 to TRBJ1-5; D possibly corresponds to TRBD1 (5 bases). CDR1 and CDR2 (germline): LNHDA, SQIVND (reference sequence). V was trimmed by 5 bases and J by 7 bases, leaving 18 bases between them. The CDR3 has 15 residues. The CDR3 reads CASSPPGGFKQPQHF. The CDR3 DNA is TGTGCCAGTAGTCCTCCGGGGGGGTTCAAGCAGCCCCAGCATTTT.

V and J are TRBV12-5 and TRBJ2-7, with D possibly TRBD2 on 6 matching bases. The germline V and J ends were trimmed by 10 bases and 2 bases, with 12 bases remaining between them. Germline lookup yields CDR1 LGHNT and CDR2 FRNRAP. This CDR3 region has 12 residues. The CDR3 loop reads CATAGGPYEQYF. The CDR3 DNA reads TGTGCTACCGCCGGGGGTCCCTACGAGCAGTACTTC.

The rearrangement uses TRBV21-1 and TRBJ2-5; the tabulated D call, TRBD2, remains unverified against the DNA. TRBV21-1 is deemed a pseudogene. The CDR3 runs to 13 residues. The CDR3: CASSREPQETQYF. For the CDR3, the DNA is TGTGCCAGCAGCCGGGAACCTCAAGAGACCCAGTACTTC.

The chain employs TRBV29-1 and TRBJ2-3, with D unresolved. CDR1 SQVTM and CDR2 ANQGSEA come from the germline V gene. CDR3 size: 11 residues. V was pared by 2 bases and J by 2 bases, with 2 bases between. The CDR3 DNA reads as TGCAGCGTTGAACTCACAGATACGCAGTATTTT. Its translation is CSVELTDTQYF.

The chain uses TRBV10-2 and TRBJ1-2; tentatively, D is TRBD1 (5 bases). The V and J ends lost 1 base and 4 bases respectively, with 13 bases between them. This CDR3 has 15 amino acids. Germline CDR1 and CDR2: WSHSY and SAAADI. The CDR3 region is CASSEFGGVGYGYTF. The CDR3 DNA sequence: TGCGCCAGCAGTGAGTTTGGGGGAGTCGGCTATGGCTACACCTTC.

DNA of the CDR3: TGTGCCAGCAGCACAATCCCGGGGAGGGGAGCAGATACGCAGTATTTT. As protein: CASSTIPGRGADTQYF. The chain combines TRBV7-2 with TRBJ2-3, with 7 bases identical to TRBD2. CDR3 size: 16 residues. J gave up 4 bases and V 5 bases, and 12 bases lay outside the gene matches. Germline-derived CDR1 and CDR2 are SGHTA and FQGNSA.

The V call is TRBV2, the J call TRBJ2-1; a possible D gene is TRBD2 (5 bases). Germline V CDR1 and CDR2: SNHLY, FYNNEI. V was pared by 4 bases and J by 5 bases, with 12 bases between. The CDR3 spans 14 residues. The CDR3 protein is CASSVRLANNEQFF. The CDR3 coding sequence is TGTGCCAGCAGTGTTCGCCTAGCTAACAATGAGCAGTTCTTC. The whole variable domain, remainder taken from reference TRBV2 and TRBJ2-1, is EPEVTQTPSHQVTQMGQEVILRCVPISNHLYFYWYRQILGQKVEFLVSFYNNEISEKSEIFDDQFSVERPDGSNFTLKIRSTKLEDSAMYFCASSVRLANNEQFFGPGTRLTVL.

This clone was found once. The chain has TRBV27 and TRBJ2-2; TRBD1 agrees at 7 bases. The CDR3 has 16 amino acids. The germline V gene encodes CDR1 MNHEY and CDR2 SMNVEV (reference sequence). V lost 4 bases to trimming and J lost 5 bases; unmatched junction nucleotides: 10. The CDR3 protein is CASSYNRGGRTGELFF. CDR3 bases: TGTGCCAGCAGTTACAACAGGGGCGGACGAACCGGGGAGCTGTTTTTT.